This passage covers 16 T cell receptor beta chains from one sample sequenced in a study of T cell responses to AZD1222 COVID-19 vaccine. Sequencing was performed with immunoSEQ multiplex PCR; in TCRdb, only in-frame clones are kept and a portion is missing. Here the sample spans 120,000 to 150,000 clones, roughly 86% being singletons. The specimen comprised peripheral blood, sampled 28 days after the second dose of the MenACWY control vaccine. Receptor source: an adult who received the MenACWY meningococcal vaccine as a control.

The chain links TRBV6-5 to TRBJ2-1; D not resolved. V dropped 1 base and J dropped 9 bases, with 4 bases sitting between them. CDR1 and CDR2 (germline): MNHEY, SVGAGI. CDR3 size: 11 residues. CDR3 residues: CASSYFGEQFF. For the CDR3, the DNA is TGTGCCAGCAGTTACTTCGGTGAGCAGTTCTTC.

CDR3 sequence (DNA): TGTGCCACCAGTGCAAACAGGGCGAACACTGAAGCTTTCTTT. Its protein is CATSANRANTEAFF. The chain combines TRBV24-1 with TRBJ1-1; D might be TRBD1 (6 bases). This CDR3 spans 14 amino acids. The V and J ends lost 5 bases and 1 base respectively, with 10 bases between them. From germline, CDR1 is KGHDR and CDR2 SFDVKD.

The V call is TRBV19, the J call TRBJ2-5; 7 bases align to TRBD1. V dropped 5 bases and J dropped 2; count of bases not matched to a gene: 8. The CDR3 runs to 15 residues. Germline V gene sequence: CDR1 LNHDA, CDR2 SQIVND (reference sequence). In DNA form, the CDR3 reads TGTGCCAGTAGTGTGACCGGGACAGTACAAGAGACCCAGTACTTC. This translates into CASSVTGTVQETQYF.

The chain is built from TRBV19 and TRBJ1-4, with a tentative D call TRBD1 (5 bases). CDR3 length equals 15 residues. Germline V gives CDR1 LNHDA, CDR2 SQIVND (reference sequence). Trimming stripped 1 base from V and 2 bases from J, with 8 bases between. In DNA form, the CDR3 reads TGTGCCAGTAGTATAGCTTGGGGCACTAATGAAAAACTGTTTTTT. It specifies CASSIAWGTNEKLFF.

This clone was found once. The CDR3 here is CASSYLGHTEAFF. CDR3 DNA: TGTGCCAGCAGTTACCTCGGGCACACTGAAGCTTTCTTT. The V and J genes are TRBV6-2 or TRBV6-3 and TRBJ1-1; no reliable D call. The CDR3 is made up of 13 amino acids. V was pared by 2 bases and J by 3 bases, with 7 bases between. Germline assignment: CDR1 MNHEY and CDR2 SVGEGT.

CDR3 protein: CASSLMGDSPLHF. CDR3 nucleotides: TGTGCCAGCAGCTTAATGGGGGATTCACCCCTCCACTTT. The chain links TRBV7-2 to TRBJ1-6; weak D call: TRBD1 (5 bases). V was pared by 2 bases and J by 8 bases, with 7 bases between. Germline-derived CDR1 and CDR2 are SGHTA and FQGNSA. This CDR3 region has 13 residues.

The rearrangement links TRBV7-2 to TRBJ2-7; 9 bases agree with TRBD2. V lost 5 bases, J lost 8 bases, and 10 bases stayed unmatched. The CDR3 extends over 14 amino acids. Per germline, CDR1 SGHTA and CDR2 FQGNSA. CDR3 coding DNA: TGTGCCAGCAGCCAAGTTGGGACTAGCTTTCAGCAGTACTTC. This gives the protein CASSQVGTSFQQYF.

The chain links TRBV3-1 (or the pseudogene TRBV3-2) to TRBJ1-2, with D hard to call. The CDR3 covers 14 residues. Germline assignment: CDR1 LGHDT and CDR2 YNNKEL (reference sequence). Trimming stripped 0 bases from V and 4 bases from J, with 9 bases between. DNA of the CDR3: TGTGCCAGCAGCCAAGAGTGGGAAGGCTATGGCTACACCTTC. This sequence encodes CASSQEWEGYGYTF.

The chain carries TRBV10-3 and TRBJ2-7, with a weak D call TRBD2 (6 bases). CDR3 length: 12 residues. Germline CDR1 reads ENHRY; CDR2 reads SYGVKD. Trimming removed 3 bases at V and 11 bases at J, with 14 bases between. In nucleotides, the CDR3 is TGTGCCATCAGTGACTCGAGACTAGTTGAGTACTTC. It encodes CAISDSRLVEYF.

The V gene is TRBV4-2, the J gene TRBJ2-7, with D uncertain. CDR3 length: 15 residues. Germline V gene sequence: CDR1 LGHNA, CDR2 YNFKEQ. The V end lost 1 base, the J end lost 2 bases, and 12 bases lay between the germline ends. CDR3 amino acids: CASSQASVAAYEQYF. CDR3 DNA: TGTGCCAGCAGCCAAGCCTCAGTTGCGGCCTACGAGCAGTACTTC.

V and J are TRBV6-5 and TRBJ1-1; 7 nucleotides match TRBD1. V lost 5 bases to trimming and J lost 3 bases; unmatched junction nucleotides: 6. This CDR3 is 14 amino acids long. In germline, CDR1 is MNHEY, CDR2 SVGAGI. The CDR3, as DNA: TGTGCCAGCAGTACGTTAGGGGGCGACACTGAAGCTTTCTTT. Translation: CASSTLGGDTEAFF.

This clone was observed a single time. This chain joins TRBV18 and TRBJ1-4, with D possibly TRBD1 on 5 matching bases. CDR1 and CDR2 (germline): KGHSH, LQKENI. V was cut by 5 bases and J by 3 bases, with 10 bases left in between. This CDR3 comprises 14 residues. The CDR3 region is CASSEGLANEKLFF. CDR3 bases: TGTGCCAGCTCAGAGGGGCTTGCTAATGAAAAACTGTTTTTT.

This clone occurred once. One junction end disagrees with the germline gene, perhaps due to a read error. The chain combines TRBV24-1 with TRBJ1-3; D is unclear. Germline CDR1 and CDR2: KGHDR and SFDVKD. The CDR3 is 13 amino acids. CDR3 nucleotides: TGCACTTTGACCCGGCCCCGCGGAAACACCATATATTTT. Translated: CTLTRPRGNTIYF.

This chain joins TRBV10-2 and TRBJ1-4, with 8 positions matching TRBD1. CDR1 is WSHSY and CDR2 is SAAADI in the germline V gene. The CDR3 contains 14 residues. Trimming took 5 bases from V and 8 from J; bases not matched to a gene: 7. The CDR3, as DNA: TGCGCCAGCAGTACGACAGGGGCGGAAGAAAAACTGTTTTTT. Residues: CASSTTGAEEKLFF.

The genes are TRBV27 and TRBJ1-2, with 9 nucleotides matching TRBD1. This CDR3 has 16 amino acids. CDR1 and CDR2 (germline): MNHEY, SMNVEV (reference sequence). Losses at the gene ends were 0 bases for V and 1 base for J; bases not matched to a gene: 3. The DNA of the CDR3 is TGTGCCAGCAGTTTATCGTCGGGACAGGGTAACTATGGCTACACCTTC. Protein product: CASSLSSGQGNYGYTF.

This chain joins TRBV4-3 and TRBJ1-2; 7 bases map to TRBD1. The CDR3 extends over 18 amino acids. After removal of 0 bases from V and 2 bases from J, the junction contained 12 bases not matched to a gene. Germline V gene sequence: CDR1 LGHNA, CDR2 YSLEER. In DNA form, the CDR3 reads TGCGCCAGCAGCCAAGATAGGCTCTCGAGGACAGGAAACTATGGCTACACCTTC. Encoded protein: CASSQDRLSRTGNYGYTF.